This TCR beta chain derives from a study of shared clonotypes between healthy human individuals. The study, taken as a whole, reports: Sharing across four donors was seen in about 5% of naive CD4 clonotypes.

Samples underwent the assay at deep level. TCRdb's copy holds only in-frame clones and misses some; the assay was immunoSEQ multiplex PCR. There are some 2 million clones in the sample; approximately 95% occur only once, and roughly 0.13% lies in the top ten. Comment on this clone: The antigen remains unidentified.

With V trimmed by 5 bases and J by 1 base, 5 bases remained unmatched. CDR1 and CDR2 from the germline V gene are SGHRS and YFSETQ. The CDR3 runs 15 residues. Sequencing used naive CD4+ T cells sorted from blood. As to subset: CD45RA+ positively selected. The J gene is TRBJ2-2, the V gene TRBV5-1; TRBD1 aligns across 7 bases. This sequence was found in a man younger than 30 in good health. The DNA for the CDR3 is TGCGCCAGCAGTTGGGGACAGATGAACACCGGGGAGCTGTTTTTT. This gives the protein CASSWGQMNTGELFF.